This T cell receptor beta chain was profiled in a study of spatial heterogeneity in lung cancer. For the study at large: Compared with alpha-chain sequences, beta-chain sequences were consistently detected in greater numbers. Across the raw uncorrected reads, a unique TCR and UMI combination was observed, on average, more than ten times.

Via MiXCR, TCRdb re-called the 5' RACE reads, giving one row per CDR3 protein. The table lists about 92,000 distinct CDR3 sequences, about 12% of them singletons. This CDR3 spans 14 amino acids. Germline V CDR1 and CDR2: MNHEY, SVGEGT. The V gene end was trimmed by 10 bases and the J gene end by 4 bases; junction bases not matched to a gene: 10. This clonotype turned up a few times. Time point here: sample taken at primary tumor resection. Whole RNA obtained from tumor, nontumor lung or frozen PBMC underwent sequencing without sorting. Donation came from 70 or so patients with untreated early-stage non-small cell lung cancer.

The sample was PBMCs, taken at surgery. V gene TRBV6-2 or TRBV6-3 combines with J gene TRBJ1-1; TRBD1 aligns across 9 bases. The TCR originated in a male donor with early-stage non-small cell lung cancer. CDR3 sequence: CATCIQGAGTEAFF. CDR3 in DNA: TGTGCCACCTGTATACAGGGGGCTGGCACTGAAGCTTTCTTT.